The source of this T cell receptor (beta chain) is a study of beta chain features in type 1 diabetes. Germline V gene data show CDR1 as SEHNR and CDR2 as FQNEAQ (reference sequence). Trimming at V came to 4 bases and at J to 5 bases, leaving 4 bases not matched to a gene. This CDR3 is built from 13 residues. Reverse transcription of all isolated RNA meant that expressed TCRB transcripts were sequenced. TCRdb keeps only in-frame clones here, not all; method: immunoSEQ multiplex PCR. The sample has some 270,000 clones; about a tenth are singletons. On this clone: The antigen is undetermined.

Study-wide results and limits: Moderately but significantly shorter TCRB CDR3s were found in Type 1 diabetes patients in all four CD4+ subsets.

Material: naive CD4+ T cells from blood. The V gene is TRBV7-9, the J gene TRBJ2-7, with 8 nucleotides matching TRBD2. This clonotype was sampled from a man under 40 with type 1 diabetes. In DNA, the CDR3 is TGTGCCAGCAGCTCCGGACTAGCCAACGAGCAGTACTTC. It codes for CASSSGLANEQYF.